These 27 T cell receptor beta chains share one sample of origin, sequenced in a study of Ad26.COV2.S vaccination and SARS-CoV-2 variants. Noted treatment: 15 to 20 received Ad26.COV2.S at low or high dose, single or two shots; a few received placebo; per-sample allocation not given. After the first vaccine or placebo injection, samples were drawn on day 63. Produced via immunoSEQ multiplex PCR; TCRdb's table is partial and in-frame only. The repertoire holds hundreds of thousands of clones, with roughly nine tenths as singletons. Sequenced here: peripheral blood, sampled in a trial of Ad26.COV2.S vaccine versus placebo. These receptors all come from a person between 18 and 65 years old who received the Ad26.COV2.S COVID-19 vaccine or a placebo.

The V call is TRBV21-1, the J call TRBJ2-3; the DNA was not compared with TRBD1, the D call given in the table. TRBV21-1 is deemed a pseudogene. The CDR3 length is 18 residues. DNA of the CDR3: TGTGCCAGCAGCAAAGACCCCGGGACAGGAGGGGGTACAGATACGCAGTATTTT. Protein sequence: CASSKDPGTGGGTDTQYF.

CDR3 bases: TGTGCCAGCAGCTTCTTGACAGCTTCGAACACCGGGGAGCTGTTTTTT. Translating gives CASSFLTASNTGELFF. The V call is TRBV11-2, the J call TRBJ2-2; perhaps TRBD1 as D (5 bases). The CDR3 loop spans 16 amino acids. CDR1 is SGHAT and CDR2 is FQNNGV in the germline V gene. Trimming removed 3 bases at V and 0 bases at J, with 11 bases between.

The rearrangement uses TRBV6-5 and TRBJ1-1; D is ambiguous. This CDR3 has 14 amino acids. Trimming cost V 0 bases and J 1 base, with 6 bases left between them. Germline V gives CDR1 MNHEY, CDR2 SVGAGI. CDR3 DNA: TGTGCCAGCAGTTACTCGAGCCCGAACACTGAAGCTTTCTTT. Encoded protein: CASSYSSPNTEAFF.

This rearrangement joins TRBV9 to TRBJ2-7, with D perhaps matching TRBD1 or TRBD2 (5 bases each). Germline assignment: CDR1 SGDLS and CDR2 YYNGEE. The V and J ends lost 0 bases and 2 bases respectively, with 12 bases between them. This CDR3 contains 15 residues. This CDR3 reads CASSVAQGDTYEQYF. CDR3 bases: TGTGCCAGCAGCGTAGCGCAGGGAGATACCTACGAGCAGTACTTC.

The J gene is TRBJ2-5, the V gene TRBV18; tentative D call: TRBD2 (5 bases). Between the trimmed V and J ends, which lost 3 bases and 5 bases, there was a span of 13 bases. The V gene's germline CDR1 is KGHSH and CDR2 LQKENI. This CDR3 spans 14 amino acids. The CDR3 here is CASSPPGGYETQYF. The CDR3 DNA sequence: TGTGCCAGCTCACCGCCCGGAGGATACGAGACCCAGTACTTC. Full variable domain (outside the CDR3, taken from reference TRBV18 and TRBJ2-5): NAGVMQNPRHLVRRRGQEARLRCSPMKGHSHVYWYRQLPEEGLKFMVYLQKENIIDESGMPKERFSAEFPKEGPSILRIQQVVRGDSAAYFCASSPPGGYETQYFGPGTRLLVL.

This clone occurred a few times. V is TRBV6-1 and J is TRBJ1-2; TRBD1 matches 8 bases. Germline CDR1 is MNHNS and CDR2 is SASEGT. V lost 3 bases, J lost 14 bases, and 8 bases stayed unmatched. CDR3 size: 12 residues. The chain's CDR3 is CASSEGETGGTF. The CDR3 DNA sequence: TGTGCCAGCAGTGAGGGGGAAACAGGGGGTACCTTC.

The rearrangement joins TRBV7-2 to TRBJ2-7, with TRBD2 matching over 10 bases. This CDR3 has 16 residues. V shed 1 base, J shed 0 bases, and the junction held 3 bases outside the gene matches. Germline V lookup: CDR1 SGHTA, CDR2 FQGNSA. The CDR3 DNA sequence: TGTGCCAGCAGCTTAGACAGACTAGCGGGCTCCTACGAGCAGTACTTC. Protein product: CASSLDRLAGSYEQYF.

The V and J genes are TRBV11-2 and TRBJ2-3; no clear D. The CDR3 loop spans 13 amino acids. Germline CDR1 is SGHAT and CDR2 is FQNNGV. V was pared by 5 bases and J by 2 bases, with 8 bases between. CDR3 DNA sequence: TGTGCCAGCAGCCTCAGTTACACAGATACGCAGTATTTT. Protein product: CASSLSYTDTQYF.

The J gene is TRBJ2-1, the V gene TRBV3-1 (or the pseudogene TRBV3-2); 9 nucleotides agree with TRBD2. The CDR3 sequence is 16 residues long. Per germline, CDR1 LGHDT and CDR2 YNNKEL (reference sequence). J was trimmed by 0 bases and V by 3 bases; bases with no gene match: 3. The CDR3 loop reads CASSQIAGASYNEQFF. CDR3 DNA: TGTGCCAGCAGCCAGATAGCGGGAGCCTCCTACAATGAGCAGTTCTTC.

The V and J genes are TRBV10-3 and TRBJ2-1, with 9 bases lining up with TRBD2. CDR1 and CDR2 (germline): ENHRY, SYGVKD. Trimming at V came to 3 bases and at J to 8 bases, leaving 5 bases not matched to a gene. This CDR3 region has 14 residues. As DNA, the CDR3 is TGTGCCATCAGTGATATTAGCGGGAGATATGAGCAGTTCTTC. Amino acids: CAISDISGRYEQFF.

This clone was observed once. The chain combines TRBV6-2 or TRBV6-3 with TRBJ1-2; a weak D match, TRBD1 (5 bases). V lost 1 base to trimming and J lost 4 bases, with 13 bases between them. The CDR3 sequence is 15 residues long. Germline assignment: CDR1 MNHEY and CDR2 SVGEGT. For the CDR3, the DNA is TGTGCCAGCAGTTACTGGGGGACGGAGATCTATGGCTACACCTTC. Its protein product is CASSYWGTEIYGYTF.

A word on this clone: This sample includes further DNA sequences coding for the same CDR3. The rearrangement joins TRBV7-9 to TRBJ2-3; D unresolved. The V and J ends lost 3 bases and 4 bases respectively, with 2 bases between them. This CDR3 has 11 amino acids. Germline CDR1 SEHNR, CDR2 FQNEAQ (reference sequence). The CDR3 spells CASSFPDTQYF. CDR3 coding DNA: TGTGCCAGCAGCTTCCCAGATACGCAGTATTTT.

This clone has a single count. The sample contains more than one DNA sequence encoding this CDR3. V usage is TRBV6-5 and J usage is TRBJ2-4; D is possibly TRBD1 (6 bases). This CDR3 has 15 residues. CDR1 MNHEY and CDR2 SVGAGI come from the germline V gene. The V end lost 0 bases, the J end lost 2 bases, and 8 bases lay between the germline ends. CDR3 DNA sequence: TGTGCCAGCAGTTACTCAGGGGGAACCAAAAACATTCAGTACTTC. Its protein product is CASSYSGGTKNIQYF.

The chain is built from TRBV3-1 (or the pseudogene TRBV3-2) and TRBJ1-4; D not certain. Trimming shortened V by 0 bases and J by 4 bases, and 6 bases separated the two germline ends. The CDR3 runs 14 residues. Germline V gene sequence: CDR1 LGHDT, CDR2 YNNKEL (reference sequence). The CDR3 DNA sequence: TGTGCCAGCAGCCAAGACAGGCGTAATGAAAAACTGTTTTTT. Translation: CASSQDRRNEKLFF.

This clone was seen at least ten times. CDR3 residues: CASRARRETQYF. For the CDR3, the DNA is TGTGCCAGCAGAGCCCGGCGGGAGACCCAGTACTTC. The chain carries TRBV12-3 or TRBV12-4 and TRBJ2-5; no firm D call. The CDR3 runs to 12 residues. V was shortened by 6 bases and J by 5 bases, with 10 bases between the two germline ends.

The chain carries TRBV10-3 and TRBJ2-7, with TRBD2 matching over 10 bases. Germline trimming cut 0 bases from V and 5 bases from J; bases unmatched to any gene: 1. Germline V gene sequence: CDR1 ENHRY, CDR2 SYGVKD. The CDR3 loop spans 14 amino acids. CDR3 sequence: CAISESGLANEQYF. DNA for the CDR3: TGTGCCATCAGTGAGTCGGGACTAGCGAACGAGCAGTACTTC.

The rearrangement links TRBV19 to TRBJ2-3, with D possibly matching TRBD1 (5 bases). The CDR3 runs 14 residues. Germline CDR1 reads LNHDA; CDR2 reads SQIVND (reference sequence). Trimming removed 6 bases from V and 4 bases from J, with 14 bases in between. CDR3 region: CASSLDRRPDTQYF. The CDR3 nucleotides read TGTGCCAGTAGCCTCGACAGACGTCCAGATACGCAGTATTTT.

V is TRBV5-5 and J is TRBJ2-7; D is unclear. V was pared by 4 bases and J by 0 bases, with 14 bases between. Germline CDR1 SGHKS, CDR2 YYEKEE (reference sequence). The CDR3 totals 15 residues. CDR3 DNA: TGTGCCAGCAGCCCATGGGATATCCTCTCCTACGAGCAGTACTTC. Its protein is CASSPWDILSYEQYF.

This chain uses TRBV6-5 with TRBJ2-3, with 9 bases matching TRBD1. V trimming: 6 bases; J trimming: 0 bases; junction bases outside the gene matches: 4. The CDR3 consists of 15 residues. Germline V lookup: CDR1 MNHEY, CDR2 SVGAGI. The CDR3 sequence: CASSSGQGSTDTQYF. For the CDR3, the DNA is TGTGCCAGCAGCTCCGGACAGGGGAGCACAGATACGCAGTATTTT.

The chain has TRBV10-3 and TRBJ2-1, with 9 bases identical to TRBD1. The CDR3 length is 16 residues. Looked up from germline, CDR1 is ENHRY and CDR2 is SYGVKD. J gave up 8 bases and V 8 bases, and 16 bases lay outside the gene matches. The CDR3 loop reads CAIGPGRDRERDEQFF. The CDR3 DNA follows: TGTGCCATCGGCCCGGGACGGGACAGGGAACGGGATGAGCAGTTCTTC.

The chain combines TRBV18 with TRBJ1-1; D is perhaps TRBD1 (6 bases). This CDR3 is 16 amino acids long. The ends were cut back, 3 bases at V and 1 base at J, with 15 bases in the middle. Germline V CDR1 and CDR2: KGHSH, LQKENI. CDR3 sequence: CASSPAPGHQNTEAFF. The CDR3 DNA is TGTGCCAGCTCACCGGCACCGGGACACCAGAACACTGAAGCTTTCTTT.

As DNA, the CDR3 is TGTGCCAGCAGCCGGAGGACAGGCCAAACCGAGCAGTACTTC. Amino acids: CASSRRTGQTEQYF. The gene calls are TRBV7-8 and TRBJ2-7, with 7 positions matching TRBD1. This CDR3 region has 14 residues. From germline, CDR1 is SGHVS and CDR2 FQNEAQ. The V segment lost 5 bases and the J segment 6 bases; nucleotides outside the gene matches: 10.

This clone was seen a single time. CDR3 coding DNA: TGTGCCAGCAGGAGCACTAGCCCCGACAATGAGCAGTTCTTC. It codes for CASRSTSPDNEQFF. The gene calls are TRBV6-5 and TRBJ2-1; D is perhaps TRBD2 (6 bases). The CDR3 has 14 amino acids. Trimming removed 6 bases at V and 5 bases at J, with 14 bases between. Germline V gene sequence: CDR1 MNHEY, CDR2 SVGAGI.

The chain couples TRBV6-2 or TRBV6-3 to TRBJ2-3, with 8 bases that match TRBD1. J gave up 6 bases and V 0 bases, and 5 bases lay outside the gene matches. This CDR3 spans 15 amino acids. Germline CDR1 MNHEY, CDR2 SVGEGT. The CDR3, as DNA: TGTGCCAGCAGTTACTCGGACAGGGTGTCGGATACGCAGTATTTT. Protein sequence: CASSYSDRVSDTQYF.

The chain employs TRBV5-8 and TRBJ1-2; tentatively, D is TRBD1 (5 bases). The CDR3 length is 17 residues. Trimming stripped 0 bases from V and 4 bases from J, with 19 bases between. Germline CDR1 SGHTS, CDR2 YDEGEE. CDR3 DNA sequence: TGTGCCAGCAGCTTGGGGAGCAGGGTCGATCTGTCCTATGGCTACACCTTC. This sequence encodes CASSLGSRVDLSYGYTF.

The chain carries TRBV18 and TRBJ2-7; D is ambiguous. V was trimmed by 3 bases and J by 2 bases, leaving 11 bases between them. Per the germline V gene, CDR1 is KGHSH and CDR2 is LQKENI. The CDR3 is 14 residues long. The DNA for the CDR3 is TGTGCCAGCTCACCGGCCGGGTTCGCCTACGAGCAGTACTTC. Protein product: CASSPAGFAYEQYF. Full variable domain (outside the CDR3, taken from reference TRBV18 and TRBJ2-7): NAGVMQNPRHLVRRRGQEARLRCSPMKGHSHVYWYRQLPEEGLKFMVYLQKENIIDESGMPKERFSAEFPKEGPSILRIQQVVRGDSAAYFCASSPAGFAYEQYFGPGTRLTVT.

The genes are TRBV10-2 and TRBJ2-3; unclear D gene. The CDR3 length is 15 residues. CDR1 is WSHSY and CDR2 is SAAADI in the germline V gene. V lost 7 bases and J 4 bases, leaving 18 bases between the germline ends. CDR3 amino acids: CASIPVGGAPDTQYF. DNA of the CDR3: TGCGCCAGCATACCCGTTGGTGGAGCCCCAGATACGCAGTATTTT.